The entry below describes one T cell receptor (beta chain). This sample is part of a study of blood T cell repertoires in COVID-19. Turning to the study itself: Both acute and convalescent COVID-19 samples were obtained from the United States, Italy and Spain. PBMCs, B-cell-depleted T cells, or T cells were the source of the cDNA or gDNA that made up the material.

Germline V gives CDR1 MGHDK, CDR2 SYGVNS. The V and J ends lost 6 bases and 3 bases respectively, with 11 bases between them. CDR3 length: 13 residues. Produced via immunoSEQ multiplex PCR; TCRdb's table is partial and in-frame only. Of 200,000 or so clones in the sample, about 89% were seen once. This chain uses TRBV25-1 with TRBJ2-5, with a weak D call TRBD1 (6 bases). The specimen sequenced was PBMCs or T cells enriched from blood (not recorded which). The receptor comes from a young woman who had recovered from COVID-19. As DNA, the CDR3 is TGTGCCAGCAGACAGGGTGGCGAAGAGACCCAGTACTTC. Its protein is CASRQGGEETQYF.